This T cell receptor beta chain is from a study of T cells in Graves' hyperthyroidism and ophthalmopathy. Study context: Peripheral blood draws took place at initial diagnosis, ahead of any treatment.

This clonotype was seen only a few times. Regions amplified from RNA transcripts were the TCR beta CDR3 regions. The HTBI primer set was used in a first-round RT-PCR of the TCR CDR3. TCRdb re-analysed the multiplex PCR reads in MiXCR, keeping a single row per CDR3 protein. The data show approximately 370,000 distinct CDR3 sequences, under 15% seen once. Sequenced input: blood. The TCR comes from a woman under 40 with Graves' hyperthyroidism.

The CDR3, as DNA: TGTGCCAGCAGTCCAGCCGGGACAGGGAACGTCCACGAGCAGTACTTC. Translating it yields CASSPAGTGNVHEQYF. The V and J genes are TRBV12-3 or TRBV12-4 and TRBJ2-7; 9 bases are shared with TRBD1. The CDR3 is 16 residues long. With 5 bases clipped from V and 5 bases from J, the junction kept 13 bases outside the gene matches.